The 28 T cell receptor beta chains listed next were all sequenced from one sample in a study of blood T cell repertoires in COVID-19. Libraries were prepared by immunoSEQ multiplex PCR; TCRdb keeps only in-frame clonotypes and omits some of them. The data show roughly 290,000 clones, about 91% seen once. Sequencing used peripheral blood. The receptors come from a woman in her fifties or sixties with acute or convalescent COVID-19.

This chain uses TRBV5-1 with TRBJ1-1, with D tentatively TRBD1 (5 bases). CDR1 is SGHRS, CDR2 YFSETQ, per germline. The CDR3 contains 15 residues. Trimming cost V 0 bases and J 2 bases, with 11 bases left between them. The CDR3 spells CASSLAEQVNTEAFF. CDR3 bases: TGCGCCAGCAGCTTGGCCGAACAGGTTAACACTGAAGCTTTCTTT.

The chain has TRBV28 and TRBJ2-7; 9 nucleotides match TRBD2. V shed 3 bases, J shed 2 bases, and the junction held 20 bases outside the gene matches. Germline V lookup: CDR1 MDHEN, CDR2 SYDVKM. The CDR3 length is 20 residues. In DNA, the CDR3 is TGTGCCAGCAGTTTCTTTCCCGGAAGGGTAGCGGGGGAAAGGGCCTACGAGCAGTACTTC. Protein: CASSFFPGRVAGERAYEQYF.

The rearrangement links TRBV5-1 to TRBJ2-7; 10 bases are a match to TRBD2. CDR1 and CDR2 from the germline V gene are SGHRS and YFSETQ. The V segment lost 2 bases and the J segment 2 bases; nucleotides outside the gene matches: 10. CDR3 length: 17 amino acids. The CDR3 region has the DNA TGCGCCAGCAGCTTCTCCCCTTTTAGCGGGGGGACCTACGAGCAGTACTTC. Amino acid sequence: CASSFSPFSGGTYEQYF. Combining the CDR3 with reference TRBV5-1 and TRBJ2-7 gives the whole variable domain KAGVTQTPRYLIKTRGQQVTLSCSPISGHRSVSWYQQTPGQGLQFLFEYFSETQRNKGNFPGRFSGRQFSNSRSEMNVSTLELGDSALYLCASSFSPFSGGTYEQYFGPGTRLTVT.

This rearrangement joins TRBV10-3 to TRBJ1-2; 7 bases align to TRBD1. Losses at the gene ends were 4 bases for V and 3 bases for J; bases not matched to a gene: 5. This CDR3 is built from 14 residues. Germline-derived CDR1 and CDR2 are ENHRY and SYGVKD. In nucleotides, the CDR3 is TGTGCCATCAGTGGACAGGGTGGGGACTATGGCTACACCTTC. Translated, it gives CAISGQGGDYGYTF.

The chain combines TRBV9 with TRBJ1-1; perhaps TRBD1 as D (6 bases). This CDR3 is 15 amino acids long. Trimming shortened V by 2 bases and J by 0 bases, and 11 bases separated the two germline ends. Germline V CDR1 and CDR2: SGDLS, YYNGEE. This CDR3 is CASSVWTDMNTEAFF. CDR3 DNA sequence: TGTGCCAGCAGCGTTTGGACAGACATGAACACTGAAGCTTTCTTT. The full variable domain, completed using reference TRBV9 and TRBJ1-1, is DSGVTQTPKHLITATGQRVTLRCSPRSGDLSVYWYQQSLDQGLQFLIQYYNGEERAKGNILERFSAQQFPDLHSELNLSSLELGDSALYFCASSVWTDMNTEAFFGQGTRLTVV.

The rearrangement joins TRBV7-2 to TRBJ1-6; D is ambiguous. This CDR3 has 16 residues. From germline, CDR1 is SGHTA and CDR2 FQGNSA. V was cut by 2 bases and J by 0 bases, with 8 bases left in between. CDR3 loop: CASSLRRSSYNSPLHF. The CDR3 DNA is TGTGCCAGCAGCTTAAGGCGGAGCTCCTATAATTCACCCCTCCACTTT.

The rearrangement uses TRBV4-3 and TRBJ2-1, with 10 bases matching TRBD1. Germline assignment: CDR1 LGHNA and CDR2 YSLEER. J was trimmed by 8 bases and V by 3 bases; bases with no gene match: 4. This CDR3 is 14 amino acids long. In nucleotides, the CDR3 is TGCGCCAGCAGCCACGGGGACAGGGGTCATGAGCAGTTCTTC. It is translated as CASSHGDRGHEQFF.

This rearrangement joins TRBV24-1 to TRBJ2-5; D ambiguous. V was pared by 5 bases and J by 5 bases, with 20 bases between. Looked up from germline, CDR1 is KGHDR and CDR2 is SFDVKD. The CDR3 covers 16 residues. The CDR3 DNA is TGTGCCACCAGTGTCCCCATTTTACCAGACGGGGAGACCCAGTACTTC. This encodes CATSVPILPDGETQYF.

J is TRBJ1-5 and V is TRBV18; D is perhaps TRBD1 (6 bases). The CDR3 contains 16 residues. V lost 5 bases to trimming and J lost 0 bases, with 14 bases between them. The germline CDR1 and CDR2 sequences are KGHSH and LQKENI. The CDR3 loop is CASSDRTGSSNQPQHF. For the CDR3, the DNA is TGTGCCAGCTCAGACCGAACAGGGTCTAGCAATCAGCCCCAGCATTTT.

This clone was detected once. This chain links TRBV10-3 with TRBJ2-3; 13 bases are a match to TRBD2. The CDR3 contains 17 residues. Germline V gene lookup returns CDR1 ENHRY and CDR2 SYGVKD. Trimming at V came to 0 bases and at J to 4 bases, leaving 4 bases not matched to a gene. The DNA of the CDR3 is TGTGCCATCAGTGAGTCTTGGACTAGCGGGAGCTCAGATACGCAGTATTTT. Protein product: CAISESWTSGSSDTQYF.

CDR3 coding DNA: TGTGCCAGCAGCATAACAGGGGGCGCAGGGGAGACCCAGTACTTC. This encodes CASSITGGAGETQYF. This chain links TRBV11-3 with TRBJ2-5; 9 bases align to TRBD1. Germline V gives CDR1 SGHNT, CDR2 YENEEA. Losses at the gene ends were 5 bases for V and 5 bases for J; bases not matched to a gene: 9. This CDR3 has 15 amino acids.

The J gene is TRBJ1-2, the V gene TRBV29-1; 8 positions agree with TRBD1. CDR3 length equals 13 residues. The V segment lost 7 bases and the J segment 8 bases; nucleotides outside the gene matches: 12. CDR1 SQVTM and CDR2 ANQGSEA come from the germline V gene. CDR3 in DNA: TGCAGCGACCGGACAGGGACCAATGTGGGCTACACCTTC. It translates to CSDRTGTNVGYTF.

In nucleotides, the CDR3 is TGTGCCACACAGGGGGCTCCCAACTATGGCTACACCTTC. It codes for CATQGAPNYGYTF. V usage is TRBV28 and J usage is TRBJ1-2; 9 bases match TRBD1. The germline CDR1 and CDR2 sequences are MDHEN and SYDVKM. With V trimmed by 10 bases and J by 2 bases, 5 bases remained unmatched. There are 13 residues in the CDR3.

The chain uses TRBV2 and TRBJ1-1, with D uncertain. This CDR3 has 13 residues. CDR1 SNHLY and CDR2 FYNNEI come from the germline V gene. Trimming shortened V by 8 bases and J by 1 base, and 11 bases separated the two germline ends. The CDR3 protein is CASGLAPNTEAFF. CDR3 sequence (DNA): TGTGCCAGCGGACTGGCTCCGAACACTGAAGCTTTCTTT.

The V call is TRBV18, the J call TRBJ1-2; 7 bases match TRBD1. Germline V lookup: CDR1 KGHSH, CDR2 LQKENI. There are 14 residues in the CDR3. V shed 6 bases, J shed 2 bases, and the junction held 6 bases outside the gene matches. The CDR3 coding sequence is TGTGCCAGCTCCCTTGACAGGGTGAACTATGGCTACACCTTC. This translates into CASSLDRVNYGYTF.

The rearrangement links TRBV21-1 to TRBJ2-1; the listed D gene, TRBD2, was not tested against the DNA. TRBV21-1 is given as a pseudogene. The length of the CDR3 is 17 residues. The CDR3 sequence is CASSTHRLAGGGGEQFF. The CDR3 DNA is TGTGCCAGCAGCACCCACCGACTAGCGGGAGGTGGTGGTGAGCAGTTCTTC.

The CDR3 here is CASSLVGANEQFF. As DNA, the CDR3 is TGTGCCAGCAGCTTGGTGGGGGCCAATGAGCAGTTCTTC. The chain is built from TRBV5-4 and TRBJ2-1, with D tentatively TRBD1 (6 bases). The CDR3 covers 13 residues. Trimming stripped 0 bases from V and 6 bases from J, with 7 bases between. In germline, CDR1 is SGHNT, CDR2 YYREEE (reference sequence).

The rearrangement links TRBV5-6 to TRBJ1-2; D is ambiguous. The length of the CDR3 is 14 residues. CDR1 SGHDT and CDR2 YYEEEE come from the germline V gene. The V and J ends lost 2 bases and 3 bases respectively, with 11 bases between them. This CDR3 is CASSFWRVDYGYTF. The CDR3, as DNA: TGTGCCAGCAGCTTCTGGAGGGTTGACTATGGCTACACCTTC.

J is TRBJ1-1 and V is TRBV9, with 8 bases that match TRBD1. Germline V gene sequence: CDR1 SGDLS, CDR2 YYNGEE. The CDR3 is 15 amino acids. Trimming took 4 bases from V and 0 from J; bases not matched to a gene: 5. The CDR3 here is CASSLRQGLNTEAFF. For the CDR3, the DNA is TGTGCCAGCAGCCTTCGACAGGGGTTGAACACTGAAGCTTTCTTT.

The genes are TRBV19 and TRBJ2-1; TRBD2 aligns across 7 bases. CDR1 LNHDA and CDR2 SQIVND come from the germline V gene (reference sequence). J was trimmed by 4 bases and V by 4 bases; bases with no gene match: 4. The CDR3 is 14 residues long. The CDR3 reads CASSNQRGYNEQFF. Here the CDR3 DNA reads TGTGCCAGTAGTAACCAGCGGGGTTACAATGAGCAGTTCTTC.

V is TRBV15 and J is TRBJ2-7, with D perhaps TRBD1 (6 bases). Germline loops: CDR1 LNHNV, CDR2 YYDKDF (reference sequence). The CDR3 spans 16 residues. Trimming pared 0 bases from V and 6 bases from J, leaving 18 bases between. CDR3 bases: TGTGCCACCAGCAGAGACCGTACGACAGGAGGCTCCGAGCAGTACTTC. As protein: CATSRDRTTGGSEQYF.

V usage is TRBV7-9 and J usage is TRBJ2-5, with TRBD1 identical over 10 bases. With 5 bases clipped from V and 5 bases from J, the junction kept 14 bases outside the gene matches. Per germline, CDR1 SEHNR and CDR2 FQNEAQ (reference sequence). CDR3 length: 17 residues. As DNA, the CDR3 is TGTGCCAGCAGCCTAAATGCCAACCGGGACAGGGGCGAGACCCAGTACTTC. Residues: CASSLNANRDRGETQYF.

V usage is TRBV25-1 and J usage is TRBJ1-3; D is unclear. This CDR3 spans 15 amino acids. Germline CDR1 is MGHDK and CDR2 is SYGVNS. Trimming stripped 5 bases from V and 0 bases from J, with 11 bases between. For the CDR3, the DNA is TGTGCCAGCAGTTTCGCGGGGAGCTCTGGAAACACCATATATTTT. This translates into CASSFAGSSGNTIYF.

DNA for the CDR3: TGTGCCAGCAGCCAAGGGGTGCTAGCGGGGGACTCGGGGGAGACCCAGTACTTC. It encodes CASSQGVLAGDSGETQYF. The chain combines TRBV3-1 (or the pseudogene TRBV3-2) with TRBJ2-5; 10 nucleotides line up with TRBD2. V lost 1 base and J lost 5; bases outside the gene matches: 13. This CDR3 is built from 18 residues. Germline loops: CDR1 LGHDT, CDR2 YNNKEL (reference sequence).

The chain couples TRBV4-1 to TRBJ1-4, with 9 bases matching TRBD1. V shed 1 base and J 3 bases; nucleotides not matched to a gene: 3. There are 16 residues in the CDR3. Per the germline V gene, CDR1 is MGHRA and CDR2 is YSYEKL. The CDR3, as DNA: TGCGCCAGCAGCCAAGTCCGGACAGGGGCTAATGAAAAACTGTTTTTT. It encodes CASSQVRTGANEKLFF.

This chain uses TRBV19 with TRBJ1-5, with 7 bases matching TRBD1. The CDR3 has 14 residues. Germline V lookup: CDR1 LNHDA, CDR2 SQIVND (reference sequence). V lost 8 bases, J lost 2 bases, and 6 bases stayed unmatched. CDR3 in DNA: TGTGCCAGTGGGGGACAGACCCGCAATCAGCCCCAGCATTTT. It specifies CASGGQTRNQPQHF.

This clone was found once. The genes are TRBV5-8 and TRBJ1-1; weak D call: TRBD1 (5 bases). Germline assignment: CDR1 SGHTS and CDR2 YDEGEE. The CDR3 contains 15 residues. V was clipped by 4 bases and J by 0 bases, with 13 bases between them. In DNA form, the CDR3 reads TGTGCCAGCAGCCCTAGACAGAGATTGAACACTGAAGCTTTCTTT. Protein: CASSPRQRLNTEAFF.

The gene calls are TRBV28 and TRBJ2-7; D is perhaps TRBD1 (6 bases). The germline CDR1 and CDR2 sequences are MDHEN and SYDVKM. The CDR3 is 14 amino acids. The V end was cut by 3 bases, the J end by 3 bases, with 12 bases between. The CDR3 sequence is CASSFDRTFYEQYF. CDR3 in DNA: TGTGCCAGCAGTTTCGACAGGACCTTCTACGAGCAGTACTTC.